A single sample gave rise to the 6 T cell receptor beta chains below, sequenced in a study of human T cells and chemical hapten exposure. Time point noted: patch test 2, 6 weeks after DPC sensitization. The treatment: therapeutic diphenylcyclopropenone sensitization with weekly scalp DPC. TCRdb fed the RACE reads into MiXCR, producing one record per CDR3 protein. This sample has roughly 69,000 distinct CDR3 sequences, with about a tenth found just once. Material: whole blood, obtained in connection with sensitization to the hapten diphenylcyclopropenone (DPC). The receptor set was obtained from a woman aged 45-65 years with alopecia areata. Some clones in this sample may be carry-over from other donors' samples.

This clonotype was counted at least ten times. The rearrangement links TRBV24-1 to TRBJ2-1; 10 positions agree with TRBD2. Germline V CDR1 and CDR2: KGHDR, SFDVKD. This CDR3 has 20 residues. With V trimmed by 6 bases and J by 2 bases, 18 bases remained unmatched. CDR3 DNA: TGTGCCACCAGTCCTATGGGAGGAGCGGGAGGGACCGGACCCTACAATGAGCAGTTCTTC. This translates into CATSPMGGAGGTGPYNEQFF.

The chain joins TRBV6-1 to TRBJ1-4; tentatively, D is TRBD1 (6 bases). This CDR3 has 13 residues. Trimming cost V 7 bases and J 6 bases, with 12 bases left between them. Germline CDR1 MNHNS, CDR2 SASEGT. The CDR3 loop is CASTRGFDEKLFF. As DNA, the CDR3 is TGTGCCAGCACCAGGGGTTTTGATGAAAAACTGTTTTTT.

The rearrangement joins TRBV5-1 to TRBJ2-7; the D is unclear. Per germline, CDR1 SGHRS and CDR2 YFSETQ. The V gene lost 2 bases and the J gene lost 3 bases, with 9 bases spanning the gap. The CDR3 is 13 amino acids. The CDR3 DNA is TGCGCCAGCAGCTTAGGACCGATCTACGAGCAGTACTTC. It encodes CASSLGPIYEQYF.

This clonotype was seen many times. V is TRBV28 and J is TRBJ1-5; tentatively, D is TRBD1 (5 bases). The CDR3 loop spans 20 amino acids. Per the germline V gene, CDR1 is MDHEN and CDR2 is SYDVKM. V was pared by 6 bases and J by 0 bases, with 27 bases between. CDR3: CASSKSIAGRATSSNQPQHF. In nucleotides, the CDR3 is TGTGCCAGCAGCAAATCTATAGCTGGCAGGGCAACAAGTAGCAATCAGCCCCAGCATTTT.

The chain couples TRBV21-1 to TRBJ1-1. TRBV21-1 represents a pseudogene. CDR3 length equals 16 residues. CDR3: CASSKLVGPWGTEAFF. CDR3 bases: TGTGCCAGCAGCAAACTCGTCGGTCCTTGGGGCACTGAAGCTTTCTTT.

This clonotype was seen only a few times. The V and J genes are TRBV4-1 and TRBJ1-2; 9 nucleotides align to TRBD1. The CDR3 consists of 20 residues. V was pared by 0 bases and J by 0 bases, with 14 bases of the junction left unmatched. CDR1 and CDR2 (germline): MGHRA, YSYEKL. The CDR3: CASSQELVPGQGRANYGYTF. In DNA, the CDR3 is TGCGCCAGCAGCCAAGAGCTAGTCCCGGGACAGGGTCGGGCTAACTATGGCTACACCTTC.